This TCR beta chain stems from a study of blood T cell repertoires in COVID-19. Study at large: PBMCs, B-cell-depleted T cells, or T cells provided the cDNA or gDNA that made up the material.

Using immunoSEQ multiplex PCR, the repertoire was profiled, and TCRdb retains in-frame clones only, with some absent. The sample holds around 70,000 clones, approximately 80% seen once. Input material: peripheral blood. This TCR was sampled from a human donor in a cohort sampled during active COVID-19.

CDR3 loop: CASSQYEDRERETQYF. For the CDR3, the DNA is TGCGCCAGCAGTCAATACGAGGACAGGGAAAGAGAGACCCAGTACTTC. The gene calls are TRBV23-1 and TRBJ2-5, with TRBD1 identical over 8 bases. TRBV23-1 is annotated as an ORF whose role is uncertain. The CDR3 extends over 16 amino acids. The V gene end was trimmed by 1 base and the J gene end by 4 bases; junction bases not matched to a gene: 8.